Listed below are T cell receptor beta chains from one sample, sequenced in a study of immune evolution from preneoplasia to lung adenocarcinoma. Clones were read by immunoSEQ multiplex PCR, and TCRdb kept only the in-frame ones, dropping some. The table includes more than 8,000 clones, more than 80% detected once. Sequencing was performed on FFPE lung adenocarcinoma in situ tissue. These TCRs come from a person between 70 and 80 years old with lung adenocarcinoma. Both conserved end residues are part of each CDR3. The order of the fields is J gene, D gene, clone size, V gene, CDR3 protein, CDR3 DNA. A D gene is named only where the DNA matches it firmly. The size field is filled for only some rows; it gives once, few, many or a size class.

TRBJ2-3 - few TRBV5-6 CASSYTQTDTQYF TGTGCCAGCAGCTATACTCAGACAGATACGCAGTATTTT
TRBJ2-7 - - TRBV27 CASSLTGGSYEQYF TGTGCCAGCAGTTTAACGGGGGGCAGCTACGAGCAGTACTTC
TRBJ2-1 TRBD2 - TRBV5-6 CASRPLAGDNYNEQFF TGTGCCAGCAGACCGTTAGCGGGGGACAATTACAATGAGCAGTTCTTC
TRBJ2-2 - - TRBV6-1 CASTLLTGELFF TGTGCCAGTACCCTATTGACCGGGGAGCTGTTTTTT
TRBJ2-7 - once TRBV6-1 CASSEGGAPSYEQYF TGTGCCAGCAGTGAAGGGGGGGCCCCTTCCTACGAGCAGTACTTC
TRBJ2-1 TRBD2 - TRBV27 CASRISGGASYEQFF TGTGCCAGCAGGATTAGCGGGGGGGCCTCGTATGAGCAGTTCTTC
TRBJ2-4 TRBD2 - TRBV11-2 CASSLGLAGMSFKNIQYF TGTGCCAGCAGCCTCGGACTAGCGGGGATGTCTTTCAAAAACATTCAGTACTTC
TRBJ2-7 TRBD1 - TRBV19 CVPGQGNEQYF TGTGTCCCGGGACAGGGGAACGAGCAGTACTTC
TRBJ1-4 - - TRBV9 CASSVEKRLLNEKLFF TGTGCCAGCAGCGTCGAGAAGCGGCTTCTTAATGAAAAACTGTTTTTT
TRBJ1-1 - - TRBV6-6 CASSRTENTEAFF TGTGCCAGCAGCCGGACAGAAAACACTGAAGCTTTCTTT
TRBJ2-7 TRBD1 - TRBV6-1 CARWRDRGTYEQYF TGTGCCAGATGGCGGGACAGGGGTACCTACGAGCAGTACTTC
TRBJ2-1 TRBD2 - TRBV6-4 CASSDGLANEQFF TGTGCCAGCAGTGATGGACTAGCTAATGAGCAGTTCTTC
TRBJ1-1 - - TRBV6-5 CASRLRVGGTEAFF TGTGCCAGCAGACTCAGGGTCGGCGGCACTGAAGCTTTCTTT
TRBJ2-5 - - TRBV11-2 CASSLDNQVVETQYF TGTGCCAGCAGCTTAGATAACCAGGTTGTGGAGACCCAGTACTTC
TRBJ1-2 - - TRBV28 CVSRQTASGRYTF TGTGTCAGCAGACAGACTGCCTCCGGTCGCTACACCTTC
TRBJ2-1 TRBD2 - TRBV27 CASSLFGTASGRAGNEQFF TGTGCCAGCAGTTTATTTGGGACGGCTAGCGGGAGGGCGGGGAATGAGCAGTTCTTC
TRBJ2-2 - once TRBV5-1 CASTLNTRNTGELFF TGCGCCAGCACCTTAAACACAAGGAACACCGGGGAGCTGTTTTTT
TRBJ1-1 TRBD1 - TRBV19 CASRRTQGQGGTEAFF TGTGCCAGTAGAAGAACCCAAGGACAGGGGGGGACTGAAGCTTTCTTT
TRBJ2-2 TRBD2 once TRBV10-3 CAIQTTGGDYTGELFF TGTGCCATCCAAACCACGGGGGGGGACTACACCGGGGAGCTGTTTTTT
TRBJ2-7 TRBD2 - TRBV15 CATSRGPGLARNEQYF TGTGCCACCAGCAGAGGTCCGGGACTAGCAAGGAACGAGCAGTACTTC
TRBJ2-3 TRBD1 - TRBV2 CASSSPGQGWDTQYF TGTGCCAGCAGTTCACCGGGACAGGGTTGGGATACGCAGTATTTT
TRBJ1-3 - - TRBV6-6 CASSLSGSGNTIYF TGTGCCAGCAGTTTGAGTGGCTCTGGAAACACCATATATTTT
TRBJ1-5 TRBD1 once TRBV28 CASRGQLSNQPQHF TGTGCCAGCAGGGGACAGTTGAGCAATCAGCCCCAGCATTTT
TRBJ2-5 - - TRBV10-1 CASSESGPTTQYF TGCGCCAGCAGTGAGTCAGGGCCAACGACCCAGTACTTC